This TCR beta chain was observed in a study of blood T cell repertoires in COVID-19. Study as a whole: From T cells, B-cell-depleted T cells, or PBMCs came the material, which was cDNA or gDNA.

CDR3 length equals 14 residues. Trimming took off 0 bases at V and 8 bases at J, with 13 bases between the two ends. Germline V gene data show CDR1 as MNHNS and CDR2 as SASEGT. The table came from immunoSEQ multiplex PCR; TCRdb's copy has only in-frame clones and leaves some out. The sample carries around 80,000 clones, around 83% recorded once. Specimen: peripheral blood. This TCR came from a human donor in a cohort sampled during active COVID-19. This chain uses TRBV6-1 with TRBJ1-2; D might be TRBD1 (6 bases). As DNA, the CDR3 is TGTGCCAGCAGTGAAGCTGGGGGCAGGGTGGGCTACACCTTC. This gives the protein CASSEAGGRVGYTF.